These T cell receptor beta chains were read from a single sample in a study of long-term antiretroviral therapy in people with HIV. Using immunoSEQ multiplex PCR, the repertoire was profiled, and TCRdb retains in-frame clones only, with some absent. The data hold tens of thousands of clones, with roughly 87% observed a single time. The material sequenced was unsorted PBMCs, taken 2 years after starting antiretroviral therapy. The source is a man aged 45-65 years with HIV. Each CDR3 is given with its conserved first and last residue. Fields, in order: D gene, clone size, V gene, CDR3 protein. D genes are given only for firm matches. Size is omitted from some rows. Given values are once, few, many or a class for expanded clones.

D: .; size: .; V: TRBV5-1; CDR3: CASSLGGQTSGYGYTF
D: .; size: few; V: TRBV6-1; CDR3: CASSSDNSGANVLTF
D: .; size: .; V: TRBV6-5; CDR3: CASSYRGASTDTQYF
D: .; size: .; V: TRBV10-1; CDR3: CASSASPGSAQYF
D: .; size: .; V: TRBV6-5; CDR3: CASSYSRDIYNSPLHF
D: TRBD2; size: .; V: TRBV29-1; CDR3: CSVEKGGEQYF
D: .; size: .; V: TRBV7-2; CDR3: CASSGSGYTIYF
D: .; size: .; V: TRBV5-5; CDR3: CASSPQWGENQPQHF
D: .; size: once; V: TRBV30; CDR3: CAWSRGKSSGANVLTF
D: .; size: .; V: TRBV13; CDR3: CASSSGRLNTEAFF
D: .; size: .; V: TRBV21-1; CDR3: CASSKAGTGKGNTEAFF